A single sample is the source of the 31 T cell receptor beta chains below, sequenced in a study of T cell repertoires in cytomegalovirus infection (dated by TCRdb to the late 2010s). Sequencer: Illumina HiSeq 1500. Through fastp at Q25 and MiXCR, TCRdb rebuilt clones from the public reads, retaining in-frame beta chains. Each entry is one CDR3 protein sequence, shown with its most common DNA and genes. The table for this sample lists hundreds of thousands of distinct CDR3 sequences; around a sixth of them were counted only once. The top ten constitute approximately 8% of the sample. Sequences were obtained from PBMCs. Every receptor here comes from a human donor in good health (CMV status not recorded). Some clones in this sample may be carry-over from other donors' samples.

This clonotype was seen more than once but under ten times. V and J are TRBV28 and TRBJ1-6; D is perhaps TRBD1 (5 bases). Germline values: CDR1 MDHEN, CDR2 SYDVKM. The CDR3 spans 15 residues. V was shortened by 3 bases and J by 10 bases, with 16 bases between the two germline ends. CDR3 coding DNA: TGTGCCAGCAGTTTGGGGCCCCGCCGGTACTCACCCCTCCACTTT. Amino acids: CASSLGPRRYSPLHF.

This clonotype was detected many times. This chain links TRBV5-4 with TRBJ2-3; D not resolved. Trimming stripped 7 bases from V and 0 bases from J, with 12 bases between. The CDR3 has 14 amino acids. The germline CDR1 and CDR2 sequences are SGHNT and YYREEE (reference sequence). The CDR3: CASRRTSSTDTQYF. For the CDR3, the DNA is TGTGCCAGCCGACGGACCTCTAGCACAGATACGCAGTATTTT.

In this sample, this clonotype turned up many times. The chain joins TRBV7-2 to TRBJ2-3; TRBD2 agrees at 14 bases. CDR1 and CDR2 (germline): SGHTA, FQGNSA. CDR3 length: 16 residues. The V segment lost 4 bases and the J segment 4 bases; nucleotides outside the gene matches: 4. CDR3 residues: CASSSRLAGGPDTQYF. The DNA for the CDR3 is TGTGCCAGCAGCTCCCGACTAGCGGGGGGGCCAGATACGCAGTATTTT.

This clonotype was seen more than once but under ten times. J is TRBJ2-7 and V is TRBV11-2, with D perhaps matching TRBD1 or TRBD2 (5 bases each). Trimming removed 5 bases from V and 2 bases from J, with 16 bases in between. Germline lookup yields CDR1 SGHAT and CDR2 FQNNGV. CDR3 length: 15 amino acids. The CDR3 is CASSQEAGLAYEQYF. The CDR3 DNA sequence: TGTGCCAGCAGCCAGGAGGCAGGGTTGGCCTACGAGCAGTACTTC. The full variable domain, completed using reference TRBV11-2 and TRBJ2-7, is EAGVAQSPRYKIIEKRQSVAFWCNPISGHATLYWYQQILGQGPKLLIQFQNNGVVDDSQLPKDRFSAERLKGVDSTLKIQPAKLEDSAVYLCASSQEAGLAYEQYFGPGTRLTVT.

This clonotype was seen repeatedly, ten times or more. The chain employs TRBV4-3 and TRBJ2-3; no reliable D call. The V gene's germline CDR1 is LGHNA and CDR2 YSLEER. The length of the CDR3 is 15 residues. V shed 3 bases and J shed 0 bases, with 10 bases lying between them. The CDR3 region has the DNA TGCGCCAGCAGCCAGAACAGTGCTAGCACAGATACGCAGTATTTT. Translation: CASSQNSASTDTQYF.

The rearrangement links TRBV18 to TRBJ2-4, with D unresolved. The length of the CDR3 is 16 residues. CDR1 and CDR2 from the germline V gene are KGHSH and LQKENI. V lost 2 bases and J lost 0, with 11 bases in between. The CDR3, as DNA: TGTGCCAGCTCACCAGCCCCAGTTCTAGCCAAAAACATTCAGTACTTC. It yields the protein CASSPAPVLAKNIQYF.

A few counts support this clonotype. Here the CDR3 DNA reads TGTGCCAGCAGTTTGCCCCTACAGGGGGGCAGACATTACAATGAGCAGTTCTTC. Its translation is CASSLPLQGGRHYNEQFF. The V gene is TRBV12-3 or TRBV12-4, the J gene TRBJ2-1; 8 nucleotides match TRBD1. Trimming cost V 3 bases and J 4 bases; bases outside gene matches: 14. The CDR3 runs 18 residues.

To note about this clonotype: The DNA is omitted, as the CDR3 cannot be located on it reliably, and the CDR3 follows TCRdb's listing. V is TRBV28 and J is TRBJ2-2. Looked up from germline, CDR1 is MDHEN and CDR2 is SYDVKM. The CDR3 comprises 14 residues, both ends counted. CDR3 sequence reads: CASSFGSGSGELFF.

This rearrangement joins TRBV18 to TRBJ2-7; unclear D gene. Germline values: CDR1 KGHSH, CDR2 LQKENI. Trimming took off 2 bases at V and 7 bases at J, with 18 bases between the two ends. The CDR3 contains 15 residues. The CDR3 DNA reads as TGTGCCAGCTCACCAGGATCCATGGATTGGTGGGAGCAGTACTTC. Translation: CASSPGSMDWWEQYF.

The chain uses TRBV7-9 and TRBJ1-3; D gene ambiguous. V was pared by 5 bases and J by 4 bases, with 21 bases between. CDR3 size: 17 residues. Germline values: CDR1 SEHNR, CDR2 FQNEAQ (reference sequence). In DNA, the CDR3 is TGTGCCAGCAGCCCAAAATTACTGCCCAGGACGGGAAACACCATATATTTT. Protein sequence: CASSPKLLPRTGNTIYF.

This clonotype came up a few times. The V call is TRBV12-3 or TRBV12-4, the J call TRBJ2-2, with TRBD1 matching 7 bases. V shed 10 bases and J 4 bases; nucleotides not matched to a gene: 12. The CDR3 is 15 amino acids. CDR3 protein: CATDPATGSTGELFF. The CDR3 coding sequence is TGTGCCACCGACCCGGCGACAGGGTCCACCGGGGAGCTGTTTTTT.

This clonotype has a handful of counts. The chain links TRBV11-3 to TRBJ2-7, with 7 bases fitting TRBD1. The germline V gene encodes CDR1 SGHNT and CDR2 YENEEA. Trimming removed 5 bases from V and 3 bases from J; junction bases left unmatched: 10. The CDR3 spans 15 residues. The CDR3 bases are TGTGCCAGCAGCGAAGCAGGGGGATTGAACTACGAGCAGTACTTC. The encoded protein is CASSEAGGLNYEQYF.

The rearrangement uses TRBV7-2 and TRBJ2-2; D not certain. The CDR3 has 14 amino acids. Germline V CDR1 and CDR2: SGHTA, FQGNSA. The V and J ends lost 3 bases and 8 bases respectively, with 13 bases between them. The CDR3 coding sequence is TGTGCCAGCAGCTTTAGTGTCCGTCGAGGGGAGCTGTTTTTT. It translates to CASSFSVRRGELFF.

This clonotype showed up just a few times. CDR3 sequence reads: CASSLVGGIQPQHF. CDR3 coding DNA: TGTGCCAGCAGCTTAGTTGGTGGAATTCAGCCCCAGCATTTT. The chain carries TRBV11-2 and TRBJ1-5; D uncertain. V shed 1 base and J shed 6 bases, with 10 bases lying between them. Germline lookup yields CDR1 SGHAT and CDR2 FQNNGV. The CDR3 covers 14 residues.

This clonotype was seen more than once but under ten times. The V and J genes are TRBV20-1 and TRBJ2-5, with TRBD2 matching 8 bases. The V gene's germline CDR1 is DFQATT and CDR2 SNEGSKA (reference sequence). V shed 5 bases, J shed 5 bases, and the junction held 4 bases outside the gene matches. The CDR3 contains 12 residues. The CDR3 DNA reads TGCAGTGCTCAGCGGGAGTCGGAGACCCAGTACTTC. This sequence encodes CSAQRESETQYF.

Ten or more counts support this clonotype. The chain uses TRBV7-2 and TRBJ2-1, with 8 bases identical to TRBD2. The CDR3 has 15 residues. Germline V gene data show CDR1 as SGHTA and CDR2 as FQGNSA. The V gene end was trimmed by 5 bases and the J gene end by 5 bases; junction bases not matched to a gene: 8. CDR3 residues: CASSPLGLDDNEQFF. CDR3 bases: TGTGCCAGCAGCCCCTTGGGACTAGACGACAATGAGCAGTTCTTC.

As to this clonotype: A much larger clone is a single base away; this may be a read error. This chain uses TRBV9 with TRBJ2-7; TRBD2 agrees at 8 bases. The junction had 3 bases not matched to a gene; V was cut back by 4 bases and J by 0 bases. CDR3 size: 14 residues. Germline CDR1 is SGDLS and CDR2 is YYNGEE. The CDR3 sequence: CASSFGTSSYEQYF. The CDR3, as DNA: TGTGCCAGCAGCTTTGGGACTAGCTCCTACGAGCAGTACTTC.

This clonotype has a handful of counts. The CDR3 region is CASSEALGGGSQFF. The CDR3 DNA reads as TGTGCCAGCAGTGAAGCGCTTGGTGGGGGGTCGCAGTTCTTC. The chain uses TRBV2 and TRBJ2-1, with TRBD2 as a possible D gene (6 bases). V shed 0 bases and J shed 12 bases, with 15 bases lying between them. The germline V gene encodes CDR1 SNHLY and CDR2 FYNNEI. The CDR3 is made up of 14 amino acids.

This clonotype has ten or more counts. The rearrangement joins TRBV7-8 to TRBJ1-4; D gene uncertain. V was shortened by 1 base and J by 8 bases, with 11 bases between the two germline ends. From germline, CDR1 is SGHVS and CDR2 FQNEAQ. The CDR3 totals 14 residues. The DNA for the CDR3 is TGTGCCAGCAGCTTAGGGGCGGCTCGCGAAAAACTGTTTTTT. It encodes CASSLGAAREKLFF. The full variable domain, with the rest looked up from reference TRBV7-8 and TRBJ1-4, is GAGVSQSPRYKVAKRGQDVALRCDPISGHVSLFWYQQALGQGPEFLTYFQNEAQLDKSGLPSDRFFAERPEGSVSTLKIQRTQQEDSAVYLCASSLGAAREKLFFGSGTQLSVL.

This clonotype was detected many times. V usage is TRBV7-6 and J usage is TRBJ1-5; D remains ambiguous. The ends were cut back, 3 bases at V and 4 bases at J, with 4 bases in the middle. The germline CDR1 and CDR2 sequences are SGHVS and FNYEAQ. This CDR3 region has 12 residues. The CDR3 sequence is CASSFLNQPQHF. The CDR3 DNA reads TGTGCCAGCAGCTTCCTGAATCAGCCCCAGCATTTT.

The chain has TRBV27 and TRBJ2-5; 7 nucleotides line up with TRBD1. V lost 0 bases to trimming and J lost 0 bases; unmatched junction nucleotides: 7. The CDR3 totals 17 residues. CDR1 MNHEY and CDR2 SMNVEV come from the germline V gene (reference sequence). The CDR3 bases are TGTGCCAGCAGTTTATCCTCAAGGGACAGACACCAAGAGACCCAGTACTTC. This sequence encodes CASSLSSRDRHQETQYF.

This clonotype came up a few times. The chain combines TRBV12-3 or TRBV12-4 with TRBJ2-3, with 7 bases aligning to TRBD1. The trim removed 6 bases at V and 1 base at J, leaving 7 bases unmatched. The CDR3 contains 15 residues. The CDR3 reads CASRPDRARTDTQYF. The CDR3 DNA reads TGTGCCAGCAGGCCTGACAGGGCCCGCACAGATACGCAGTATTTT.

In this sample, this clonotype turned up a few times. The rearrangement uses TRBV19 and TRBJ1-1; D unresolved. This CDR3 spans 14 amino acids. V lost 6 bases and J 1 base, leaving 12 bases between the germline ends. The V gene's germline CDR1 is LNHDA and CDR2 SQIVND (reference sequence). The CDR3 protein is CASRQLDPNTEAFF. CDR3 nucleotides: TGTGCCAGTAGGCAATTGGACCCGAACACTGAAGCTTTCTTT.

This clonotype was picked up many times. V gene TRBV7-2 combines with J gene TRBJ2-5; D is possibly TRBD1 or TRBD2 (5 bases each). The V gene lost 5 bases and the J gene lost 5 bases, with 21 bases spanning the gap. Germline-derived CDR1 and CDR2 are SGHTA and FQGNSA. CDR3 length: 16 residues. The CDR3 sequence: CASSPQVASLFETQYF. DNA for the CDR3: TGTGCCAGCAGCCCACAGGTGGCTAGCTTATTTGAGACCCAGTACTTC.

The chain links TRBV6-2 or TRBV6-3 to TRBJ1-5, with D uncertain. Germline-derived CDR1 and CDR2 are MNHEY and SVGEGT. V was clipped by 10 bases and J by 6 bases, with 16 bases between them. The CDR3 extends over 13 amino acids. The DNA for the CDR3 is TGTGCCACCACAAACGGTCGTGGTCAGCCCCAGCATTTT. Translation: CATTNGRGQPQHF.

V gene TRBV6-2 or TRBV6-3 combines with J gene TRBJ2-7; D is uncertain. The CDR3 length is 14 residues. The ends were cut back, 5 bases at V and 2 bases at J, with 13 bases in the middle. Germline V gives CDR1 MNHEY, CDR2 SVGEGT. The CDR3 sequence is CASSPTDYPYEQYF. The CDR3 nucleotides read TGTGCCAGCAGTCCGACGGATTATCCCTACGAGCAGTACTTC.

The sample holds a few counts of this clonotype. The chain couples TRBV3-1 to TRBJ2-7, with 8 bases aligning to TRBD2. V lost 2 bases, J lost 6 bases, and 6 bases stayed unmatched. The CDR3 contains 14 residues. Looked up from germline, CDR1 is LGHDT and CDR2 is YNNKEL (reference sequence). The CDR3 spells CASSQSSGRGEQYF. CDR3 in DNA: TGTGCCAGCAGCCAATCCAGCGGGAGAGGCGAGCAGTACTTC.

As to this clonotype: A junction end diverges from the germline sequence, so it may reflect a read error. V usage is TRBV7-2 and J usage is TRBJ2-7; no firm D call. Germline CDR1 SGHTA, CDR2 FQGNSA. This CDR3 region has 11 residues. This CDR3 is CASSLAGGPHF. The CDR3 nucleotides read TGTGCCAGCAGCTTAGCGGGCGGACCCCACTTC. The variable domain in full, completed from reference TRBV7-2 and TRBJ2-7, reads GAGVSQSPSNKVTEKGKDVELRCDPISGHTALYWYRQSLGQGLEFLIYFQGNSAPDKSGLPSDRFSAERTGGSVSTLTIQRTQQEDSAVYLCASSLAGGPHFGPGTRLTVT.

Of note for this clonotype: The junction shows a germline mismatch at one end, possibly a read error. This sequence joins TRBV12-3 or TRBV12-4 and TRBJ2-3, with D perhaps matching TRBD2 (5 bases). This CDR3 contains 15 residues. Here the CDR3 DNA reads TGTGCCAGCAGTTTATATGCGGGTGAGGCAGATACGCAGAATTTT. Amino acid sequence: CASSLYAGEADTQNF.

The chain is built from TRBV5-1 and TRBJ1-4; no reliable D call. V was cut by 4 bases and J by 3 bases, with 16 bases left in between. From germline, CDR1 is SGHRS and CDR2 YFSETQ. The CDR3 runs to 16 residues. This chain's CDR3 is CASSPSMTRSNEKLFF. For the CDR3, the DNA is TGCGCCAGCAGCCCATCAATGACAAGGTCTAATGAAAAACTGTTTTTT.

CDR3 bases: TGTGCCAGCAGCCAGGGGGCGGGGGGTCAGTTCTTC. Amino acid sequence: CASSQGAGGQFF. The V call is TRBV3-1, the J call TRBJ2-1; 8 nucleotides agree with TRBD2. J lost 13 bases, V lost 3 bases, and 5 bases had no gene match. There are 12 residues in the CDR3. The germline CDR1 and CDR2 sequences are LGHDT and YNNKEL (reference sequence).